Listed below are T cell receptor beta chains from one sample, sequenced in a study of regulatory T cells in long-lasting Graves disease. TCRdb reprocessed the multiplex PCR reads with MiXCR, giving one entry per CDR3 protein. The repertoire has around 330,000 distinct CDR3 sequences, 15% to 20% of them found once; the top ten carry about two fifths. The input for sequencing was peripheral blood mononuclear cells (PBMCs), taken at new diagnosis, from a patient treated with antithyroid drugs. These receptors were obtained from a female donor with Graves disease. Each CDR3 is given with its conserved first and last residue. Each record gives: CDR3 length, D gene, clone size, J gene, V gene, CDR3 DNA, CDR3 protein. D genes are given only for firm matches. Not every row has a clone size; where given, it reads once, few, many or a size class.

length: 13; D: -; size: -; J: TRBJ1-1; V: TRBV28; DNA: TGTGCCAGCAGCAAGAAAAGGGACACTGAAGCTTTCTTT; CDR3: CASSKKRDTEAFF
length: 12; D: -; size: -; J: TRBJ2-1; V: TRBV7-2; DNA: TGTGCCAGCAAGGACTACTACAATGAGCAGTTCTTC; CDR3: CASKDYYNEQFF
length: 10; D: -; size: few; J: TRBJ2-3; V: TRBV2; DNA: TGTGCCAGCAGTGAAATTACGCAGTATTTT; CDR3: CASSEITQYF
length: 12; D: -; size: many; J: TRBJ2-1; V: TRBV20-1; DNA: TGCAGTGCTAGGACAGAGGGCTTTGAGCAGTTCTTC; CDR3: CSARTEGFEQFF
length: 13; D: -; size: -; J: TRBJ2-1; V: TRBV4-1; DNA: TGCGCCAGCAGCCAAGGAGACAGTGGGGGACGGTTCTTC; CDR3: CASSQGDSGGRFF
length: 17; D: -; size: -; J: TRBJ1-2; V: TRBV28; DNA: TGTGCCAGCAGTTTCCAGACTAACAGGGTCAACAACTATGGCTACACCTTC; CDR3: CASSFQTNRVNNYGYTF
length: 15; D: TRBD1; size: -; J: TRBJ2-3; V: TRBV6-2/TRBV6-3; DNA: TGTGCCAGCAGTCGGGACAGTTCACTATCGGATACGCAGTATTTT; CDR3: CASSRDSSLSDTQYF
length: 15; D: TRBD1; size: many; J: TRBJ1-1; V: TRBV24-1; DNA: TGTGCCACCAGGCAATCTGGACAGGGCGACACTGAAGCTTTCTTT; CDR3: CATRQSGQGDTEAFF
length: 14; D: TRBD1; size: many; J: TRBJ2-7; V: TRBV19; DNA: TGTGCCAGTAGTACCCAGACAGGGGGCGACGAGCAGTACTTC; CDR3: CASSTQTGGDEQYF
length: 11; D: -; size: many; J: TRBJ1-2; V: TRBV2; DNA: TGTGCCCCGAGGGGCACCTATGGCTACACCTTC; CDR3: CAPRGTYGYTF
length: 12; D: -; size: many; J: TRBJ2-5; V: TRBV29-1; DNA: TGCAGCGTGGGGGATGGGATGGAGACCCAGTACTTC; CDR3: CSVGDGMETQYF
length: 14; D: TRBD2; size: many; J: TRBJ2-5; V: TRBV2; DNA: TGTGCCAGCATGCGGACTAGCGGGATTGAGACCCAGTACTTC; CDR3: CASMRTSGIETQYF
length: 17; D: TRBD2; size: once; J: TRBJ2-1; V: TRBV12-3/TRBV12-4; DNA: TGTGCCAGCAGTGCCGGACTAGCGGGAGGTTTCTACAATGAGCAGTTCTTC; CDR3: CASSAGLAGGFYNEQFF
length: 17; D: TRBD1; size: few; J: TRBJ2-2; V: TRBV15; DNA: TGTGCCACCAGCAACGAGCGGGACAGGGGATTTGGCGGGGAGCTGTTTTTT; CDR3: CATSNERDRGFGGELFF
length: 18; D: TRBD2; size: many; J: TRBJ2-1; V: TRBV6-1; DNA: TGTGCCAGCAGTGCCCGATTACGGACTAGCCTTTCCTACAATGAGCAGTTCTTC; CDR3: CASSARLRTSLSYNEQFF
length: 15; D: -; size: many; J: TRBJ1-1; V: TRBV6-5; DNA: TGTGCCAGCAGTTACTCGACTCCCCAAGGGACTGAAGCTTTCTTT; CDR3: CASSYSTPQGTEAFF
length: 13; D: -; size: few; J: TRBJ1-2; V: TRBV28; DNA: TGTGCCAGCAGTCCAGGGACCTTCCAAGGCTACACCTTC; CDR3: CASSPGTFQGYTF
length: 16; D: TRBD1; size: few; J: TRBJ2-1; V: TRBV29-1; DNA: TGCAGCGTCACTCTGGCCTCGACGGACAGGGTTTATGAGCAGTTCTTC; CDR3: CSVTLASTDRVYEQFF
length: 15; D: -; size: many; J: TRBJ2-2; V: TRBV5-6; DNA: TGTGCCAGCACCGTCGCCTTGGTTGGGACCGGGGAGCTGTTTTTT; CDR3: CASTVALVGTGELFF
length: 15; D: TRBD1; size: few; J: TRBJ1-5; V: TRBV20-1; DNA: TGCAGTGCTAGGGAGACAGGGTTTCTTAATCAGCCCCAGCATTTT; CDR3: CSARETGFLNQPQHF
length: 15; D: TRBD1; size: -; J: TRBJ1-3; V: TRBV7-8; DNA: TGTGCCAGCAGCCCCCAGGGGGCGATGGAAAACACCATATATTTT; CDR3: CASSPQGAMENTIYF
length: 14; D: -; size: many; J: TRBJ2-4; V: TRBV6-1; DNA: TGTGCCAGCAGTGAAAGTAGGGGCAAAAACATTCAGTACTTC; CDR3: CASSESRGKNIQYF
length: 17; D: TRBD2; size: many; J: TRBJ2-7; V: TRBV20-1; DNA: TGCAGTGCTTTTGGACTAGCGGGAGAGGGGGGTGGATACGAGCAGTACTTC; CDR3: CSAFGLAGEGGGYEQYF
length: 13; D: -; size: many; J: TRBJ2-3; V: TRBV28; DNA: TGTGCCGGGGGGGCAGCAAGCACAGATACGCAGTATTTT; CDR3: CAGGAASTDTQYF
length: 17; D: TRBD1; size: many; J: TRBJ2-2; V: TRBV11-3; DNA: TGTGCCAGCAGCTTAGGGGTGAGACAGGGGGCCACCGGGGAGCTGTTTTTT; CDR3: CASSLGVRQGATGELFF
length: 15; D: -; size: many; J: TRBJ2-3; V: TRBV2; DNA: TGTGCCAGCAGTGACGAGGGGCGGGCGGGAGATACGCAGTATTTT; CDR3: CASSDEGRAGDTQYF
length: 14; D: -; size: many; J: TRBJ2-3; V: TRBV19; DNA: TGTGCCAGTAGTCCCCGGGGCTGGAGGGATACGCAGTATTTT; CDR3: CASSPRGWRDTQYF
length: 15; D: -; size: many; J: TRBJ1-5; V: TRBV6-5; DNA: TGTGCCAGCAGTTACGGTCAGCATAGCAATCAGCCCCAGCATTTT; CDR3: CASSYGQHSNQPQHF
length: 15; D: -; size: many; J: TRBJ2-7; V: TRBV11-2; DNA: TGTGCCAGCAGCTTAGAAGAGGGGGATTCCTACGAGCAGTACTTC; CDR3: CASSLEEGDSYEQYF
length: 14; D: -; size: many; J: TRBJ2-5; V: TRBV12-5; DNA: TGTGCTAGTGGTTTGTCCCCGAGGCAAGAGACCCAGTACTTC; CDR3: CASGLSPRQETQYF
length: 11; D: -; size: many; J: TRBJ2-1; V: TRBV2; DNA: TGTGCCAGCACCCGGTGGGATGAGCAGTTCTTC; CDR3: CASTRWDEQFF
length: 15; D: TRBD1; size: -; J: TRBJ2-1; V: TRBV27; DNA: TGTGCCAGCAGCCAAGCACAGGGGATGCACAATGAGCAGTTCTTC; CDR3: CASSQAQGMHNEQFF
length: 14; D: TRBD2; size: -; J: TRBJ2-7; V: TRBV20-1; DNA: TGCAGTGCCAGAGACACTAGCGGGAGCTACGAGCAGTACTTC; CDR3: CSARDTSGSYEQYF
length: 15; D: -; size: -; J: TRBJ1-6; V: TRBV2; DNA: TGTGCCAGCAGGTTGGGGAGCTCCTATAATTCACCCCTCCACTTT; CDR3: CASRLGSSYNSPLHF
length: 16; D: TRBD2; size: few; J: TRBJ2-1; V: TRBV19; DNA: TGTGCCAGTAGTCGGACTAGCGGACTTCCATACAATGAGCAGTTCTTC; CDR3: CASSRTSGLPYNEQFF
length: 15; D: TRBD1; size: many; J: TRBJ1-5; V: TRBV19; DNA: TGTGCCAGTAGTATAGACAGGGGGGTAGGTCAGCCCCAGCATTTT; CDR3: CASSIDRGVGQPQHF
length: 16; D: -; size: -; J: TRBJ1-5; V: TRBV2; DNA: TGTGCCAGCAGTGTCGAGGGGTCCGGCGGCAATCAGCCCCAGCATTTT; CDR3: CASSVEGSGGNQPQHF
length: 15; D: TRBD1; size: many; J: TRBJ2-3; V: TRBV13; DNA: TGTGCCAGCAGTTCAGGACAGGGAAGGACAGATACGCAGTATTTT; CDR3: CASSSGQGRTDTQYF
length: 12; D: -; size: many; J: TRBJ2-7; V: TRBV7-2; DNA: TGTGCCAGCAGCTCCTTCTCCTACGAGCAGTACTTC; CDR3: CASSSFSYEQYF
length: 14; D: TRBD2; size: -; J: TRBJ2-4; V: TRBV7-9; DNA: TGTGCCAGCAGCTTAGGGGGGGGAAAAAACATTCAGTACTTC; CDR3: CASSLGGGKNIQYF
length: 15; D: TRBD1; size: many; J: TRBJ2-5; V: TRBV9; DNA: TGTGCCAGCAGCGACCGGACAGGGGAAAGGGAGACCCAGTACTTC; CDR3: CASSDRTGERETQYF
length: 18; D: -; size: many; J: TRBJ1-1; V: TRBV11-2; DNA: TGTGCCAGCAGCTTAGGCAGGGTTGCGGACTTAGGAGACACTGAAGCTTTCTTT; CDR3: CASSLGRVADLGDTEAFF
length: 17; D: -; size: many; J: TRBJ2-4; V: TRBV11-3; DNA: TGTGCCAGCAGCCACGGGACGCTCCTCCTAGCCAAAAACATTCAGTACTTC; CDR3: CASSHGTLLLAKNIQYF
length: 16; D: -; size: many; J: TRBJ1-4; V: TRBV11-3; DNA: TGTGCCAGCAGCTTAGGGGGAGCCCCAACTAATGAAAAACTGTTTTTT; CDR3: CASSLGGAPTNEKLFF
length: 13; D: -; size: many; J: TRBJ2-3; V: TRBV2; DNA: TGTGCCAGCAGGGACAGTTCCGCAGATACGCAGTATTTT; CDR3: CASRDSSADTQYF
length: 17; D: TRBD1; size: many; J: TRBJ1-1; V: TRBV28; DNA: TGTGCCAGCAGTTTCCGGACAGGGTATCGTGCGAGCACTGAAGCTTTCTTT; CDR3: CASSFRTGYRASTEAFF
length: 13; D: -; size: many; J: TRBJ2-5; V: TRBV5-4; DNA: TGTGCCAGCAGAGGAGGGATTCAAGAGACCCAGTACTTC; CDR3: CASRGGIQETQYF
length: 14; D: -; size: many; J: TRBJ2-1; V: TRBV5-1; DNA: TGCGCCAGCAGCCGTAACTGGGAAAACAATGAGCAGTTCTTC; CDR3: CASSRNWENNEQFF
length: 15; D: TRBD2; size: many; J: TRBJ2-7; V: TRBV18; DNA: TGTGCCAGCTCACCACCGTTGCGGGAGGGCTACGAGCAGTACTTC; CDR3: CASSPPLREGYEQYF
length: 17; D: TRBD1; size: few; J: TRBJ1-4; V: TRBV5-1; DNA: TGCGCCAGCAGCTTGGCCGGACAGGGGGCGGAATTTGAAAAACTGTTTTTT; CDR3: CASSLAGQGAEFEKLFF
length: 12; D: -; size: many; J: TRBJ2-1; V: TRBV5-1; DNA: TGCGCCAGCAGCTTGGCCAGTTATGAGCAGTTCTTC; CDR3: CASSLASYEQFF
length: 14; D: TRBD2; size: -; J: TRBJ2-5; V: TRBV24-1; DNA: TGTGCCACCTCCCCAGCGGGAGGTGGAGAGACCCAGTACTTC; CDR3: CATSPAGGGETQYF
length: 13; D: -; size: many; J: TRBJ2-3; V: TRBV14; DNA: TGTGCCAGCAGCCAAGCCCTCACAGATACGCAGTATTTT; CDR3: CASSQALTDTQYF
length: 13; D: -; size: many; J: TRBJ1-2; V: TRBV5-5; DNA: TGTGCCAGCAGCTTGTTGGTCGACAGCGGCTACACCTTC; CDR3: CASSLLVDSGYTF
length: 16; D: TRBD1; size: many; J: TRBJ2-5; V: TRBV7-9; DNA: TGTGCCAGCAGCCCTACTTCGACAGGGTTAAGGGAGACCCAGTACTTC; CDR3: CASSPTSTGLRETQYF
length: 17; D: -; size: many; J: TRBJ1-1; V: TRBV28; DNA: TGTGCCAGCAGTTTCGATAGGGCTGACCTCCTTCTCTCTGAAGCTTTCTTT; CDR3: CASSFDRADLLLSEAFF
length: 17; D: -; size: -; J: TRBJ1-4; V: TRBV27; DNA: TGTGCCAGCAGTGCCAAATCCGGGGCCTATTCAGGGGAAAATCTGTGTTTT; CDR3: CASSAKSGAYSGENLCF
length: 13; D: -; size: many; J: TRBJ2-2; V: TRBV19; DNA: TGTGCCAGTAGTACGGGTAACACCGGGGAGCTGTTTTTT; CDR3: CASSTGNTGELFF
length: 14; D: TRBD2; size: many; J: TRBJ2-7; V: TRBV28; DNA: TGTGCCAGCCCTTTGACTAGCGCCTACTACGAGCAGTACTTC; CDR3: CASPLTSAYYEQYF